In this sample, the clone carrying this TCR beta chain turned up many times. A second PCR, run for about 6 to 11 cycles, used a sample-barcoded 5' primer plus a J-beta primer mix. All cDNA molecules were each tagged by a template-switch adaptor with 12 random nucleotides. One entry per CDR3 protein results from TCRdb running MiXCR on the 5' RACE reads. The sample gives about 930,000 distinct CDR3 sequences, roughly 29% of which show up once; roughly 10% is in the top ten. This sample was taken from a study of blood T cells in healthy people across ages. These data also featured in a second study, about T cells of mothers and their children.

The TCR sequence derives from a woman in her forties in good health. The specimen was blood.

The CDR3 is CASSTSGGSYEQYF. The CDR3 DNA reads as TGTGCCAGCAGTACATCCGGGGGCTCCTACGAGCAGTACTTC. The chain couples TRBV27 to TRBJ2-7; possible D gene TRBD2, 6 bases. In germline, CDR1 is MNHEY, CDR2 SMNVEV (reference sequence). CDR3 size: 14 residues. Between the trimmed V and J ends, which lost 5 bases and 0 bases, there was a span of 11 bases.